The next 29 T cell receptor beta chains were all read from a single sample in a study of OX40 agonist ivuxolimab in advanced cancers. Libraries were built with the immunoSEQ multiplex PCR assay. TCRdb obtained this table from immuneACCESS and retained in-frame rearrangements with V and J assigned. These tables miss some clones; where compared with another copy, unresolved V genes account for less than half of the shortfall, and the remainder is unexplained. In all, the sample holds nearly 85,000 clones, and about 86% of those were seen once. The ten largest clonotypes hold roughly 2.1% of the sample. The specimen comprised CD4+ or CD8+ T cells sorted from blood, sampled in a trial of the OX40 agonist ivuxolimab. All receptors come from an adult with an advanced solid tumor such as melanoma, head and neck, liver or kidney cancer.

The chain links TRBV29-1 to TRBJ1-1; D ambiguous. The CDR3 contains 14 residues. The germline V and J ends were trimmed by 3 bases and 1 base, with 12 bases remaining between them. In germline, CDR1 is SQVTM, CDR2 ANQGSEA. CDR3 loop: CSVDGELGNTEAFF. The CDR3 coding sequence is TGCAGCGTTGACGGGGAATTAGGGAACACTGAAGCTTTCTTT. The variable domain in full, with the rest retrieved from reference TRBV29-1 and TRBJ1-1, is SAVISQKPSRDICQRGTSLTIQCQVDSQVTMMFWYRQQPGQSLTLIATANQGSEATYESGFVIDKFPISRPNLTFSTLTVSNMSPEDSSIYLCSVDGELGNTEAFFGQGTRLTVV.

This clone has more than one count but fewer than ten. The chain uses TRBV5-1 and TRBJ2-1; 13 bases are shared with TRBD2. Germline CDR1 is SGHRS and CDR2 is YFSETQ. The length of the CDR3 is 15 residues. J was trimmed by 9 bases and V by 4 bases; bases with no gene match: 7. The CDR3, as DNA: TGCGCCAGCAGCCGGGGGACTAGCGGGGTTATTGAGCAGTTCTTC. Translation gives CASSRGTSGVIEQFF.

This chain connects TRBV5-4 to TRBJ2-1; the match to TRBD2 covers 9 bases. The V gene's germline CDR1 is SGHNT and CDR2 YYREEE (reference sequence). J lost 10 bases, V lost 0 bases, and 8 bases had no gene match. The CDR3 has 15 amino acids. The CDR3 sequence: CASSLGGAGGREQFF. CDR3 DNA sequence: TGTGCCAGCAGCTTGGGCGGTGCGGGGGGGCGCGAGCAGTTCTTC.

V usage is TRBV29-1 and J usage is TRBJ1-1; D may be TRBD1 (5 bases). Germline V gene sequence: CDR1 SQVTM, CDR2 ANQGSEA. The CDR3 is made up of 12 amino acids. The ends were cut back, 4 bases at V and 4 bases at J, with 10 bases in the middle. CDR3 sequence reads: CSVVWGPTEAFF. The CDR3 DNA is TGCAGCGTTGTCTGGGGCCCCACTGAAGCTTTCTTT. Using reference TRBV29-1 and TRBJ1-1 for the parts outside the CDR3, the full variable domain is SAVISQKPSRDICQRGTSLTIQCQVDSQVTMMFWYRQQPGQSLTLIATANQGSEATYESGFVIDKFPISRPNLTFSTLTVSNMSPEDSSIYLCSVVWGPTEAFFGQGTRLTVV.

V is TRBV6-6 and J is TRBJ1-1; 11 nucleotides agree with TRBD1. This CDR3 contains 13 residues. From germline, CDR1 is MNHNY and CDR2 SVGAGI (reference sequence). The ends lost 6 bases at V and 10 bases at J; junction bases unmatched: 7. The CDR3 reads CASRGQGDGVAFF. DNA for the CDR3: TGTGCCAGCAGGGGACAGGGGGATGGGGTAGCTTTCTTT.

This clone has just a few counts. The chain uses TRBV28 and TRBJ2-1; D is tentatively TRBD1 or TRBD2 (7 bases each). V was cut by 3 bases and J by 3 bases, with 12 bases left in between. Per the germline V gene, CDR1 is MDHEN and CDR2 is SYDVKM. There are 15 residues in the CDR3. CDR3 in DNA: TGTGCCAGCAGTTTGGGCAGGGGGGGCTACAATGAGCAGTTCTTC. It yields the protein CASSLGRGGYNEQFF.

This clone has just a few counts. This rearrangement joins TRBV27 to TRBJ1-6; D remains ambiguous. V was trimmed by 3 bases and J by 7 bases, leaving 10 bases between them. Germline V gene lookup returns CDR1 MNHEY and CDR2 SMNVEV (reference sequence). The CDR3 extends over 14 amino acids. Written as DNA, the CDR3 is TGTGCCAGCAGTTTCCGGGAGGGAAATTCACCCCTCCACTTT. Protein product: CASSFREGNSPLHF.

The gene calls are TRBV28 and TRBJ1-1; D is undetermined. Germline CDR1 is MDHEN and CDR2 is SYDVKM. The CDR3 totals 14 residues. V lost 4 bases and J lost 4, with 13 bases in between. The DNA for the CDR3 is TGTGCCAGCAGTTCCATAGTAGTTTCCACTGAAGCTTTCTTT. Amino acids: CASSSIVVSTEAFF.

V usage is TRBV2 and J usage is TRBJ2-7, with no clear D. Trimming removed 7 bases at V and 7 bases at J, with 8 bases between. Germline CDR1 is SNHLY and CDR2 is FYNNEI. The CDR3 contains 10 residues. CDR3 in amino acids: CASKFGEQYF. In DNA, the CDR3 is TGTGCCAGCAAATTCGGGGAGCAGTACTTC.

This chain uses TRBV19 with TRBJ1-1, with TRBD1 identical over 8 bases. This CDR3 contains 14 residues. J gave up 11 bases and V 0 bases, and 8 bases lay outside the gene matches. Germline lookup yields CDR1 LNHDA and CDR2 SQIVND (reference sequence). The CDR3 reads CASSIDRTGIGAFF. As DNA, the CDR3 is TGTGCCAGTAGTATAGATCGGACAGGGATAGGGGCTTTCTTT.

This rearrangement joins TRBV28 to TRBJ2-3; 7 positions match TRBD1. The CDR3 contains 14 residues. V lost 8 bases to trimming and J lost 3 bases; unmatched junction nucleotides: 8. CDR1 is MDHEN, CDR2 SYDVKM, per germline. The CDR3, as DNA: TGTGCCAGCTCGACTGGGGACAGAACAGATACGCAGTATTTT. Its translation: CASSTGDRTDTQYF.

The CDR3 protein is CAWSLDSYNEQFF. The CDR3 DNA follows: TGTGCCTGGAGTCTTGACTCCTACAATGAGCAGTTCTTC. V and J are TRBV30 and TRBJ2-1; no firm D call. V lost 2 bases, J lost 0 bases, and 5 bases lay in between. The length of the CDR3 is 13 residues. From germline, CDR1 is GTSNPN and CDR2 SVGIG (reference sequence).

The genes are TRBV5-1 and TRBJ1-2; D unresolved. The CDR3 spans 13 residues. Trimming took 1 base from V and 5 from J, leaving 9 bases between them. The V gene's germline CDR1 is SGHRS and CDR2 YFSETQ. This CDR3 is CASSLSGAYGYTF. The DNA for the CDR3 is TGCGCCAGCAGCTTGTCGGGAGCGTATGGCTACACCTTC.

The gene calls are TRBV5-1 and TRBJ2-7, with 8 bases aligning to TRBD2. Per the germline V gene, CDR1 is SGHRS and CDR2 is YFSETQ. Trimming took 2 bases from V and 6 from J; bases not matched to a gene: 4. CDR3 size: 13 residues. The CDR3 nucleotides are TGCGCCAGCAGCTTCGCTACTAGCGGCGAGCAGTACTTC. Encoded protein: CASSFATSGEQYF.

The V and J genes are TRBV11-2 and TRBJ2-7; possible D gene TRBD2, 6 bases. Germline values: CDR1 SGHAT, CDR2 FQNNGV. The CDR3 is 16 residues long. Trimming took off 3 bases at V and 4 bases at J, with 19 bases between the two ends. CDR3 DNA: TGTGCCAGCAGCTTCCAAGGGACTCCTCAATTTTACGAGCAGTACTTC. Translation: CASSFQGTPQFYEQYF.

The chain has TRBV5-8 and TRBJ1-2, with D unresolved. The CDR3 covers 13 residues. Trimming shortened V by 0 bases and J by 4 bases, and 7 bases separated the two germline ends. Looked up from germline, CDR1 is SGHTS and CDR2 is YDEGEE. For the CDR3, the DNA is TGTGCCAGCAGCTTGGTTCCGGCCTATGGCTACACCTTC. It specifies CASSLVPAYGYTF.

This clone occurred once. This chain uses TRBV5-6 with TRBJ2-5; 8 bases are a match to TRBD2. Germline CDR1 is SGHDT and CDR2 is YYEEEE. V shed 3 bases, J shed 4 bases, and the junction held 11 bases outside the gene matches. This CDR3 comprises 16 residues. CDR3 sequence reads: CASSSFVGGAVETQYF. The CDR3 nucleotides are TGTGCCAGCAGCTCCTTTGTCGGGGGGGCAGTAGAGACCCAGTACTTC.

This sequence joins TRBV5-1 and TRBJ1-2; 8 nucleotides align to TRBD1. Germline V CDR1 and CDR2: SGHRS, YFSETQ. CDR3 length equals 13 residues. V shed 5 bases and J 2 bases; nucleotides not matched to a gene: 2. CDR3 in DNA: TGCGCCAGCAGGCCAGGGGGCAACTATGGCTACACCTTC. Translated, it gives CASRPGGNYGYTF.

CDR3 region: CAWSRHVGNEQFF. DNA of the CDR3: TGTGCCTGGAGTCGGCACGTAGGGAATGAGCAGTTCTTC. The chain is built from TRBV30 and TRBJ2-1; unclear D gene. Germline V gives CDR1 GTSNPN, CDR2 SVGIG (reference sequence). The V and J ends lost 2 bases and 7 bases respectively, with 12 bases between them. This CDR3 has 13 residues.

V and J are TRBV2 and TRBJ2-1; unclear D gene. The CDR3 has 14 residues. Trimming removed 4 bases from V and 1 base from J, with 8 bases in between. Germline V gene lookup returns CDR1 SNHLY and CDR2 FYNNEI. For the CDR3, the DNA is TGTGCCAGCAGTGTGAGTAGTTCCTACAATGAGCAGTTCTTC. Translation gives CASSVSSSYNEQFF.

This sequence joins TRBV30 and TRBJ1-5, with D uncertain. This CDR3 is built from 13 residues. The germline CDR1 and CDR2 sequences are GTSNPN and SVGIG (reference sequence). The ends were cut back, 1 base at V and 7 bases at J, with 11 bases in the middle. CDR3 DNA: TGTGCCTGGAGTGCAGTGGGGAGACAGCCCCAGCATTTT. It encodes CAWSAVGRQPQHF.

J is TRBJ2-7 and V is TRBV4-2; D is possibly TRBD2 (6 bases). Trimming shortened V by 3 bases and J by 0 bases, and 18 bases separated the two germline ends. The CDR3 contains 17 residues. Germline-derived CDR1 and CDR2 are LGHNA and YNFKEQ. CDR3 nucleotide sequence: TGTGCCAGCAGCCATGAAGCGGGCCCCTCCTCCTCCTACGAGCAGTACTTC. Protein sequence: CASSHEAGPSSSYEQYF.

This clone has more than one count but fewer than ten. V and J are TRBV6-6 and TRBJ1-1; the D is unclear. CDR1 MNHNY and CDR2 SVGAGI come from the germline V gene (reference sequence). The germline V and J ends were trimmed by 6 bases and 0 bases, with 8 bases remaining between them. The CDR3 contains 13 residues. CDR3 nucleotides: TGTGCCAGCAGGGTGGGGTTGAACACTGAAGCTTTCTTT. This sequence encodes CASRVGLNTEAFF.

V is TRBV11-3 and J is TRBJ2-1; D is undetermined. Germline V gene data show CDR1 as SGHNT and CDR2 as YENEEA. This CDR3 has 12 residues. V was trimmed by 0 bases and J by 7 bases, leaving 4 bases between them. CDR3 DNA sequence: TGTGCCAGCAGCTTAGATCTGAATGAGCAGTTCTTC. Translation: CASSLDLNEQFF. Variable domain in full (rest from reference TRBV11-3 and TRBJ2-1): EAGVVQSPRYKIIEKKQPVAFWCNPISGHNTLYWYLQNLGQGPELLIRYENEEAVDDSQLPKDRFSAERLKGVDSTLKIQPAELGDSAVYLCASSLDLNEQFFGPGTRLTVL.

The rearrangement uses TRBV29-1 and TRBJ2-7, with TRBD1 matching over 9 bases. V was pared by 4 bases and J by 6 bases, with 7 bases of the junction left unmatched. Germline lookup yields CDR1 SQVTM and CDR2 ANQGSEA. The CDR3 sequence is 13 residues long. The CDR3, as DNA: TGCAGCGTTGGGGGGGACAGGGTTTCCGAGCAGTACTTC. Translated: CSVGGDRVSEQYF.

The genes are TRBV30 and TRBJ2-5; D remains ambiguous. The germline CDR1 and CDR2 sequences are GTSNPN and SVGIG (reference sequence). This CDR3 region has 13 residues. Trimming pared 2 bases from V and 1 base from J, leaving 8 bases between. For the CDR3, the DNA is TGTGCCTGGAGTTCGTCCAGCCAAGAGACCCAGTACTTC. Amino acids: CAWSSSSQETQYF.

This clone was observed once. CDR3 in amino acids: CASRVPGTGGQRFYNEQFF. The CDR3 DNA sequence: TGTGCCAGCAGGGTACCCGGGACAGGGGGTCAGCGGTTCTACAATGAGCAGTTCTTC. The chain has TRBV7-3 and TRBJ2-1; TRBD1 matches at 11 bases. The CDR3 length is 19 residues. The germline CDR1 and CDR2 sequences are SGHTA and FQGTGA. The trim removed 6 bases at V and 3 bases at J, leaving 16 bases unmatched.

The genes are TRBV2 and TRBJ1-2, with D unclear. Trimming pared 3 bases from V and 3 bases from J, leaving 20 bases between. CDR1 and CDR2 (germline): SNHLY, FYNNEI. The CDR3 contains 17 residues. This CDR3 is CASSELPTPRADYGYTF. The CDR3 DNA follows: TGTGCCAGCAGTGAGTTGCCTACCCCCAGAGCCGACTATGGCTACACCTTC.

This chain uses TRBV27 with TRBJ1-1, with TRBD1 identical over 7 bases. This CDR3 comprises 14 residues. CDR1 MNHEY and CDR2 SMNVEV come from the germline V gene (reference sequence). With V trimmed by 2 bases and J by 4 bases, 4 bases remained unmatched. CDR3 amino acids: CASSLRGQATEAFF. In DNA, the CDR3 is TGTGCCAGCAGTTTAAGAGGACAGGCCACTGAAGCTTTCTTT.